This is a list of T cell receptor beta chains from one sample in a study of T cell repertoires in cytomegalovirus infection. For these receptors, no antigen is known. One entry per CDR3 protein results from TCRdb running MiXCR on the reads. The profile shows roughly 500,000 distinct CDR3 sequences, about 44% of them singletons. The specimen was cultured PBMCs, collected from culture after CMV antigen stimulation. The receptors derive from a human donor in good health (CMV status not recorded). Some clones in this sample may be carry-over from other donors' samples. CDR3s include the opening cysteine and the closing phenylalanine or tryptophan. Each record gives: V gene, J gene, D gene, clone size, CDR3 protein, CDR3 DNA. D genes are given only for firm matches. Expanded clones are given a class, and other clones once, few, many or no size at all.

V: TRBV12-3/TRBV12-4
J: TRBJ1-5
D: NA
size: NA
CDR3: CASSLAPGPKRPQHF
DNA: TGTGCCAGCAGTTTAGCTCCGGGACCCAAACGGCCCCAGCATTTT

V: TRBV29-1
J: TRBJ2-7
D: NA
size: NA
CDR3: CSVGGSGDLFDEQYF
DNA: TGCAGCGTTGGGGGGTCGGGCGACCTCTTCGACGAGCAGTACTTC

V: TRBV11-2
J: TRBJ2-3
D: NA
size: NA
CDR3: CASSLNFAAQYF
DNA: TGTGCCAGCAGCTTAAATTTTGCGGCGCAGTATTTT

V: TRBV25-1
J: TRBJ2-6
D: NA
size: once
CDR3: CASSELTGSLSGANVLTF
DNA: TGTGCCAGCAGTGAATTAACAGGGTCGCTCTCTGGGGCCAACGTCCTGACTTTC

V: TRBV7-2
J: TRBJ1-2
D: TRBD1
size: many
CDR3: CASSSGGASNYGYTF
DNA: TGTGCCAGCAGCTCAGGGGGCGCATCAAACTATGGCTACACCTTC

V: TRBV7-2
J: TRBJ2-3
D: NA
size: few
CDR3: CASRRGRGPDTQYF
DNA: TGTGCCAGCAGACGGGGACGGGGGCCAGATACGCAGTATTTT

V: TRBV20-1
J: TRBJ2-3
D: TRBD2
size: NA
CDR3: CSATISGGDTDTQYF
DNA: TGCAGTGCAACCATCAGCGGGGGGGACACAGATACGCAGTATTTT

V: TRBV12-3/TRBV12-4
J: TRBJ1-5
D: TRBD1
size: NA
CDR3: CASSGGGTANQPQHF
DNA: TGTGCCAGCAGTGGAGGCGGGACAGCGAATCAGCCCCAGCATTTT

V: TRBV7-6
J: TRBJ1-1
D: NA
size: few
CDR3: CASSRPLGGVSPEAFF
DNA: TGTGCCAGCAGCCGCCCCCTCGGTGGTGTATCTCCTGAAGCTTTCTTT

V: TRBV6-1
J: TRBJ2-7
D: TRBD1
size: few
CDR3: CASSPMRQGVYEQYF
DNA: TGTGCCAGCAGTCCAATGAGACAGGGGGTCTACGAGCAGTACTTC

V: TRBV20-1
J: TRBJ2-3
D: TRBD1
size: few
CDR3: CSAPDRGLGTDTQYF
DNA: TGCAGTGCACCAGACAGGGGATTAGGCACAGATACGCAGTATTTT

V: TRBV12-3/TRBV12-4
J: TRBJ2-2
D: TRBD2
size: once
CDR3: CASSRGGGLARSGELFF
DNA: TGTGCCAGCAGTAGGGGGGGGGGACTAGCTCGTTCCGGGGAGCTGTTTTTT

V: TRBV7-2
J: TRBJ1-3
D: NA
size: NA
CDR3: CASSWTDWGSGNTIYF
DNA: TGTGCCAGCAGCTGGACAGACTGGGGCTCTGGAAACACCATATATTTT

V: TRBV20-1
J: TRBJ1-1
D: NA
size: NA
CDR3: CSARDRRLGDTEAFF
DNA: TGCAGTGCTAGAGATCGAAGGCTTGGGGACACTGAAGCTTTCTTT

V: TRBV4-3
J: TRBJ2-1
D: NA
size: NA
CDR3: CASSQTYDEQFF
DNA: TGCGCCAGCAGCCAAACATACGATGAGCAGTTCTTC

V: TRBV12-3/TRBV12-4
J: TRBJ2-2
D: NA
size: NA
CDR3: CASSLAGATGELFF
DNA: TGTGCCAGCAGTTTGGCGGGGGCGACCGGGGAGCTGTTTTTT

V: TRBV4-1
J: TRBJ2-7
D: TRBD1
size: few
CDR3: CASSHLPGQGVEEQYF
DNA: TGCGCCAGCAGCCATTTACCGGGACAGGGCGTAGAGGAGCAGTACTTC

V: TRBV20-1
J: TRBJ2-7
D: TRBD1
size: NA
CDR3: CSARDARQGRTEQYF
DNA: TGCAGTGCTAGAGACGCCCGACAGGGTAGAACGGAGCAGTACTTC

V: TRBV7-2
J: TRBJ2-7
D: TRBD2
size: few
CDR3: CASSFRTSGREWSYEQYF
DNA: TGTGCCAGCAGCTTCAGGACTAGCGGGAGGGAATGGTCCTACGAGCAGTACTTC

V: TRBV28
J: TRBJ2-2
D: NA
size: NA
CDR3: CASSLSVTPLWVFF
DNA: TGTGCCAGCAGTTTATCAGTTACGCCCTTGTGGGTGTTTTTT

V: TRBV15
J: TRBJ1-5
D: NA
size: NA
CDR3: CATSMLGEGNQPQHF
DNA: TGTGCCACCAGCATGTTGGGAGAGGGAAATCAGCCCCAGCATTTT

V: TRBV7-6
J: TRBJ1-5
D: NA
size: NA
CDR3: CASSLDAYNQPQHF
DNA: TGTGCCAGCAGCCTCGACGCGTACAATCAGCCCCAGCATTTT